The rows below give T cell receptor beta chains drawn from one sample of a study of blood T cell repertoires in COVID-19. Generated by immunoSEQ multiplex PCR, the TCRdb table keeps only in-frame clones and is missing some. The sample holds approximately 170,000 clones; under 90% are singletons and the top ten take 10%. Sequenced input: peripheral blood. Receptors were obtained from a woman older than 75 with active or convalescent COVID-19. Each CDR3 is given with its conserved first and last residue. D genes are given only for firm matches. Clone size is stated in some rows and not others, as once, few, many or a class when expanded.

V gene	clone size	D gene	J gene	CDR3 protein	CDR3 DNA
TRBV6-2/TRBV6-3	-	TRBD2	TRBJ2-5	CASSRAGGGRETQYF	TGTGCCAGCAGCCGAGCGGGAGGGGGGCGAGAGACCCAGTACTTC
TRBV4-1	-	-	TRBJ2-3	CASSREDRLGRTDTQYF	TGCGCCAGCAGCCGAGAAGACCGACTAGGTCGGACAGATACGCAGTATTTT
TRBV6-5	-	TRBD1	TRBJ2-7	CASSDRDRANEQYF	TGTGCCAGCAGCGACCGGGACAGGGCCAACGAGCAGTACTTC
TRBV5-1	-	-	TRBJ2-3	CASSLGNPGYADTQYF	TGCGCCAGCAGCTTGGGGAATCCAGGTTACGCAGATACGCAGTATTTT
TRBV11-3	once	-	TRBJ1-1	CASSRLGENTEAFF	TGTGCCAGCAGCCGCTTGGGAGAGAACACTGAAGCTTTCTTT
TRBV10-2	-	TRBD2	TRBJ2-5	CASSGGRARETQYF	TGCGCCAGCAGTGGCGGGAGGGCCCGAGAGACCCAGTACTTC
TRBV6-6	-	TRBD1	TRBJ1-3	CASGRQGLNSGNTIYF	TGTGCCAGCGGTCGACAGGGCCTGAACTCTGGAAACACCATATATTTT
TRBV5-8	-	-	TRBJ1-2	CASSLAGTYTASRGGYTF	TGTGCCAGCAGCTTGGCGGGGACTTACACCGCCTCGCGGGGTGGGTACACCTTC
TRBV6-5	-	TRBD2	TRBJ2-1	CASSTRAGGYHEQFF	TGTGCCAGCAGCACCCGGGCGGGAGGTTACCATGAGCAGTTCTTC
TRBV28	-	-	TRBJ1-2	CASNLGERGYTF	TGTGCCAGCAATCTTGGAGAAAGGGGCTACACCTTC
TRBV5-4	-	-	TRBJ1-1	CASSLVGVRNTEAFF	TGTGCCAGCAGCTTGGTCGGGGTTAGGAACACTGAAGCTTTCTTT
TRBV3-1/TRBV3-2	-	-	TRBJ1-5	CASSALSGQPQHF	TGTGCCAGCAGCGCCCTCAGCGGTCAGCCCCAGCATTTT
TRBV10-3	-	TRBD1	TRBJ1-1	CAISETRGLTEAFF	TGTGCCATCAGCGAAACCAGGGGGCTTACTGAAGCTTTCTTT
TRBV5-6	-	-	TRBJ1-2	CASSYDRSGYTF	TGTGCCAGCAGTTACGACAGGTCTGGCTACACCTTC
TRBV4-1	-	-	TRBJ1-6	CASRHPLTPLHF	TGCGCCAGCCGACACCCTTTGACACCCCTCCACTTT
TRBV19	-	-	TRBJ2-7	CASSKGSLGEQYF	TGTGCCAGTAGTAAGGGGTCCCTAGGCGAGCAGTACTTC
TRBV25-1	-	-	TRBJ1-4	CASRASRDFEKLFF	TGTGCTAGCCGAGCCTCTAGAGATTTTGAAAAACTGTTTTTT
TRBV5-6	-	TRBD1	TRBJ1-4	CASSLGDRANEKLFF	TGTGCCAGCAGCTTGGGGGACAGGGCTAATGAAAAACTGTTTTTT
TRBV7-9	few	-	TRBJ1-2	CASSLRTGYGGYTF	TGTGCCAGCAGCTTGAGGACGGGATATGGAGGCTACACCTTC
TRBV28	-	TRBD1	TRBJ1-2	CASGAPDRGHGYTF	TGTGCCAGCGGAGCGCCGGACAGGGGGCATGGCTACACCTTC
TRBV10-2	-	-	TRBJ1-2	CASSMVDSNYGYTF	TGCGCCAGCAGTATGGTCGACTCTAACTATGGCTACACCTTC
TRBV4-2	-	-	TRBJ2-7	CASSQASGSNYEQYF	TGTGCCAGCAGCCAAGCGAGCGGCTCTAACTACGAGCAGTACTTC
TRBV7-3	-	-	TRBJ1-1	CASSPRGNTEAFF	TGTGCCAGCAGCCCCCGAGGGAACACTGAAGCTTTCTTT
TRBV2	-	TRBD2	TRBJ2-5	CASSEGLAGETQYF	TGTGCCAGCAGTGAAGGGCTAGCGGGAGAGACCCAGTACTTC
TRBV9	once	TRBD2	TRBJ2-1	CASSSLSGTYNEQFF	TGTGCCAGCAGCTCCCTTAGCGGGACATACAATGAGCAGTTCTTC
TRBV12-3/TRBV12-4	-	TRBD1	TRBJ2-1	CASSLDRVNEQFF	TGTGCCAGCAGCCTGGACAGGGTGAATGAGCAGTTCTTC
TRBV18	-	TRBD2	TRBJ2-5	CASSPRRREVSETQYF	TGTGCCAGCTCACCACGCCGGCGGGAGGTGTCAGAGACCCAGTACTTC
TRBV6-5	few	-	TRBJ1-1	CASRPGVNTEAFF	TGTGCCAGCAGGCCCGGGGTGAACACTGAAGCTTTCTTT
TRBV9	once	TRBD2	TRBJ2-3	CASSTRTSGGRTSTDTQYF	TGTGCCAGCAGCACTCGGACTAGCGGGGGGAGAACAAGCACAGATACGCAGTATTTT
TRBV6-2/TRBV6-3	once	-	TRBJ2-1	CASSYSGTGDYNEQFF	TGTGCCAGCAGTTACTCCGGGACTGGGGACTACAATGAGCAGTTCTTC
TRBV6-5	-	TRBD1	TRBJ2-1	CASSRDRGSYNEQFF	TGTGCCAGCAGCCGGGACAGGGGCTCCTACAATGAGCAGTTCTTC
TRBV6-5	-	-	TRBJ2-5	CASRRAGGETQYF	TGTGCCAGCAGGCGGGCTGGAGGGGAGACCCAGTACTTC
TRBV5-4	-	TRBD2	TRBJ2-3	CASSREGLAGATDTQYF	TGTGCCAGCAGCCGCGAGGGACTAGCGGGAGCCACAGATACGCAGTATTTT
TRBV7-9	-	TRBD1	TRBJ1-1	CASSLGTGDYTEAFF	TGTGCCAGCAGCTTAGGGACAGGGGACTACACTGAAGCTTTCTTT
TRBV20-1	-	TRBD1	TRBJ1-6	CSASTQGANSPLHF	TGCAGTGCTAGTACCCAGGGGGCCAATTCACCCCTCCACTTT
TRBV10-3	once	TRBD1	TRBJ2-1	CAITAQGDNEQFF	TGTGCCATCACGGCGCAGGGGGACAATGAGCAGTTCTTC
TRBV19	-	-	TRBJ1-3	CASSPQNSGNTIYF	TGTGCCAGTAGTCCTCAGAACTCTGGAAACACCATATATTTT
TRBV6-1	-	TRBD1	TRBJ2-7	CASSGRPGQPFYEQYF	TGTGCCAGCAGTGGGAGACCGGGACAGCCTTTTTACGAGCAGTACTTC
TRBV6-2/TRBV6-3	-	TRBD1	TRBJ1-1	CASSYVQGQGMNTEAFF	TGTGCCAGCAGTTACGTTCAGGGACAGGGGATGAACACTGAAGCTTTCTTT
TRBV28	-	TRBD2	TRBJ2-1	CASSLTRGEWDEQFF	TGTGCCAGCAGTTTAACCCGGGGGGAGTGGGATGAGCAGTTCTTC
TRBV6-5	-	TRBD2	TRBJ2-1	CASSLAGDPYNEQFF	TGTGCCAGCAGTCTAGCGGGAGACCCCTACAATGAGCAGTTCTTC